The rows below give T cell receptor beta chains drawn from one sample of a study of breast tumors, draining lymph nodes, adjacent tissues. One entry per CDR3 protein results from TCRdb running MiXCR on the multiplex PCR reads. The sample carries a few hundred thousand distinct CDR3 sequences, approximately 36% recorded once. Source material: axillary lymph node tissue. These receptor sequences come from a female donor with breast cancer. Some clones in this sample may be carry-over from other donors' samples. CDR3s include the opening cysteine and the closing phenylalanine or tryptophan. Each record gives: J gene, D gene, V gene, clone size, CDR3 DNA, CDR3 protein. D genes are given only for firm matches. Not every row has a clone size; where given, it reads once, few, many or a size class.

j_gene: TRBJ2-5
d_gene: TRBD2
v_gene: TRBV20-1
abundance: NA
CDR3nt: TGCAGTGCTTCCGGGACTAGCGGGGCCCAGTACTTC
CDR3aa: CSASGTSGAQYF

j_gene: TRBJ2-7
d_gene: NA
v_gene: TRBV5-1
abundance: many
CDR3nt: TGCGCCAGCAGCTTGGATAGCGCGATCTCCTACGAGCAGTACTTC
CDR3aa: CASSLDSAISYEQYF

j_gene: TRBJ2-2
d_gene: TRBD2
v_gene: TRBV3-1
abundance: NA
CDR3nt: TGTGCCAGCAGGCCGCCGGGACTAGCTTCCGGGGAGCTGTTTTTT
CDR3aa: CASRPPGLASGELFF

j_gene: TRBJ2-5
d_gene: NA
v_gene: TRBV6-2/TRBV6-3
abundance: many
CDR3nt: TGTGCCAGCACCGGGACGCAGGCCCGGACCCAGTACTTC
CDR3aa: CASTGTQARTQYF

j_gene: TRBJ2-5
d_gene: TRBD2
v_gene: TRBV5-1
abundance: NA
CDR3nt: TGCACCAGCAGCCCGGGACTAGCGGGCCGCTGGGGAAAGACCCAGTACTTC
CDR3aa: CTSSPGLAGRWGKTQYF

j_gene: TRBJ1-1
d_gene: TRBD1
v_gene: TRBV12-5
abundance: NA
CDR3nt: TGTGCTAGTGGTCGGACAGGGGGTTTCGGCACTGAAGCTTTCTTT
CDR3aa: CASGRTGGFGTEAFF

j_gene: TRBJ2-3
d_gene: NA
v_gene: TRBV6-5
abundance: many
CDR3nt: TGTGCCAGCAGTTCAAGGCAAGATACGCAGTATTTT
CDR3aa: CASSSRQDTQYF

j_gene: TRBJ1-2
d_gene: TRBD1
v_gene: TRBV18
abundance: many
CDR3nt: TGTGCCAGCTCACGGCAGGGGGCAAGCTATGGCTACACCTTC
CDR3aa: CASSRQGASYGYTF

j_gene: TRBJ2-5
d_gene: TRBD1
v_gene: TRBV5-1
abundance: NA
CDR3nt: TGCGCCAGCACCCATGGGGACAGCGACCAAGAGACCCAGTACTTC
CDR3aa: CASTHGDSDQETQYF

j_gene: TRBJ2-3
d_gene: NA
v_gene: TRBV18
abundance: many
CDR3nt: TGTGCCAGCTCACCACCTGGGAGTGATACGCAGTATTTT
CDR3aa: CASSPPGSDTQYF

j_gene: TRBJ2-3
d_gene: TRBD2
v_gene: TRBV7-2
abundance: many
CDR3nt: TGTGCCAGCAGCCCTCGACTAGCGGGGGGTCTCGATACGCAGTATTTT
CDR3aa: CASSPRLAGGLDTQYF

j_gene: TRBJ2-7
d_gene: TRBD2
v_gene: TRBV7-2
abundance: NA
CDR3nt: TGTGCCAGCAGCTTAGCGGGACTAGCCAGCGAGCAGTACTTC
CDR3aa: CASSLAGLASEQYF

j_gene: TRBJ2-1
d_gene: TRBD2
v_gene: TRBV20-1
abundance: NA
CDR3nt: TGCAGTGGAACGACATCTAGCGGGAGGCGGAATGAGCAGTTCTTC
CDR3aa: CSGTTSSGRRNEQFF

j_gene: TRBJ2-2
d_gene: NA
v_gene: TRBV5-4
abundance: many
CDR3nt: TGTGCCACGGGGGCCGGGGAGCTGTTTTTT
CDR3aa: CATGAGELFF

j_gene: TRBJ1-5
d_gene: NA
v_gene: TRBV20-1
abundance: many
CDR3nt: TGCAGTGCTAGAGTCCCGCGCGGCGGGAGCAATCAGCCCCAGCATTTT
CDR3aa: CSARVPRGGSNQPQHF

j_gene: TRBJ1-4
d_gene: NA
v_gene: TRBV5-1
abundance: NA
CDR3nt: TGCGCCAGCAAAGCAGGAGCAACTAATGAAAAACTGTTTTTT
CDR3aa: CASKAGATNEKLFF

j_gene: TRBJ2-3
d_gene: NA
v_gene: TRBV20-1
abundance: NA
CDR3nt: TGCAATGCTAGACGCACAGATACGCAGTATTTT
CDR3aa: CNARRTDTQYF